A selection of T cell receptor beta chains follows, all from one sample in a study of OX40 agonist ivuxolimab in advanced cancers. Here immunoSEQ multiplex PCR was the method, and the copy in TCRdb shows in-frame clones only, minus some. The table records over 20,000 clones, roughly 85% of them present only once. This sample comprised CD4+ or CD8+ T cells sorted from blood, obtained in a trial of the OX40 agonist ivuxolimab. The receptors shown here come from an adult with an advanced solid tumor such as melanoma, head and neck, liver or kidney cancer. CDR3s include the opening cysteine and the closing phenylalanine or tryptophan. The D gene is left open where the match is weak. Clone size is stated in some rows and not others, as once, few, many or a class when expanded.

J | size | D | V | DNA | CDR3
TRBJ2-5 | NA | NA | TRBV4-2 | TGTGCCAGCAGCCAAGATGGGGTGGGCGGAGCCCAAGAGACCCAGTACTTC | CASSQDGVGGAQETQYF
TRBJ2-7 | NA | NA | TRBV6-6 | TGTGCCAGCAGTTACGGTGGGGGATCGGTCTACGAGCAGTACTTC | CASSYGGGSVYEQYF
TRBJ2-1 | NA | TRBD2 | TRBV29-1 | TGCAGCGTCATGGGCCATGGGACTAGCGGGAGAGGCGCCTACAATGAGCAGTTCTTC | CSVMGHGTSGRGAYNEQFF
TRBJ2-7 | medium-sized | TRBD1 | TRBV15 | TGTGCCACCAGCAGAGAGACAGGGTGGTACGAGCAGTACTTC | CATSRETGWYEQYF
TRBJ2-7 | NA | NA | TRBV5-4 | TGTGCCAGCAGCCCAGGAGGGAGCTACGAGCAGTACTTC | CASSPGGSYEQYF
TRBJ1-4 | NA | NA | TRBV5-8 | TGTGCCAGCAGCTTGGCGTCCGGTAATGAAAAACTGTTTTTT | CASSLASGNEKLFF
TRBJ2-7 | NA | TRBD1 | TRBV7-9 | TGTGCCAGCAGCTTCGGGACAGGGAACGAGCAGTACTTC | CASSFGTGNEQYF
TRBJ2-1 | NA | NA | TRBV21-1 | TGTGCCAGCAGAAGGGGGACGGGAGGGTACAATGAGCAGTTCTTC | CASRRGTGGYNEQFF
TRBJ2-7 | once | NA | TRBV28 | TGTGCCAGCGATGGGGTGGACTCCTACGAGCAGTACTTC | CASDGVDSYEQYF
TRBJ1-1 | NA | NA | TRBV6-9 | TGTGCCAGCAGTTACTCTGAAGCTTTCTTT | CASSYSEAFF
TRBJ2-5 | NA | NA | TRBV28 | TGTGCCAGCAGGTACCAAGAGACCCAGTACTTC | CASRYQETQYF
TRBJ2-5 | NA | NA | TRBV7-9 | TGTGCCAGCAGCTCCCCCGTGGGAGGTCAAGAGACCCAGTACTTC | CASSSPVGGQETQYF
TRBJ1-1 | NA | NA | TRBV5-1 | TGCGCCAGCAGCTTCCAAGGGACTCGTGAAGCTTTCTTT | CASSFQGTREAFF
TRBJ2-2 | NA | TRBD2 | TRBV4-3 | TGCGCCAGCAGCCAAGATCTTGCGGGGGGAAGCACCGGGGAGCTGTTTTTT | CASSQDLAGGSTGELFF
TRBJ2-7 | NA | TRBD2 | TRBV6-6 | TGTGCCAGCAGTAGCGGGGCCTACGAGCAGTACTTC | CASSSGAYEQYF
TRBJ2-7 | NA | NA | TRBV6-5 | TGTGCCAGCAGTTCTGACGAGAGCTCCTACGAGCAGTACTTC | CASSSDESSYEQYF
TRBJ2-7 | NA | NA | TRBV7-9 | TGTGCCAGCAGCTTTAACACAGGAGGGGGTTTCTACGAGCAGTACTTC | CASSFNTGGGFYEQYF
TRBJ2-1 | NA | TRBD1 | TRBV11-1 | TGTGCCAGCAGCTTAGCAGACCTGGGACAGGGTCCCTACAATGAGCAGTTCTTC | CASSLADLGQGPYNEQFF
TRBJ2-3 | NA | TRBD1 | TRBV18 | TGTGCCAGCTCACTTGGGACAGTACCCAGCACAGATACGCAGTATTTT | CASSLGTVPSTDTQYF
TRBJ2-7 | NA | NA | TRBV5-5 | TGTGCCAGCAGCTTGTATTCGGCAGGCTACGAGCAGTACTTC | CASSLYSAGYEQYF
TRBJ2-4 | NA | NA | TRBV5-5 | TGTGCCAGCAGTTATACGGACTGGGAAGCCAAAAACATTCAGTACTTC | CASSYTDWEAKNIQYF
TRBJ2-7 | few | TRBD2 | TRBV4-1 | TGCGCCAGCAGCCAAGATAATAAGCGGGAGGGGTACGAGCAGTACTTC | CASSQDNKREGYEQYF
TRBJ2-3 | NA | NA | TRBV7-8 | TGTGCCAGCAGCTTAAAAGGATGGGGGAATGGAGATACGCAGTATTTT | CASSLKGWGNGDTQYF
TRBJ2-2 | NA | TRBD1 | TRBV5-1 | TGCGCCAGCAGCTTGGTCCAGGGGGCCGACACCGGGGAGCTGTTTTTT | CASSLVQGADTGELFF
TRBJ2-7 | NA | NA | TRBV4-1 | TGCGCCAGCAGCCAAACAGGGGACTTTTCCTACGAGCAGTACTTC | CASSQTGDFSYEQYF
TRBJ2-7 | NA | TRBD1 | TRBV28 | TGTGCCAGCAGTCTACATCCGGGACAGTCATCCTACGAGCAGTACTTC | CASSLHPGQSSYEQYF
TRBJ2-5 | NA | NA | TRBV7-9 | TGTGCCAGCAGCCTCACGGGCTGGGAGACCCAGTACTTC | CASSLTGWETQYF
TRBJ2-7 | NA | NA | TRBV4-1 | TGCGCCAGCAGCCAAGTCGGGGGTTACGAGCAGTACTTC | CASSQVGGYEQYF
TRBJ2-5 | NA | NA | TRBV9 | TGTGCCAGCAGCGGGAACTCACAAGAGACCCAGTACTTC | CASSGNSQETQYF
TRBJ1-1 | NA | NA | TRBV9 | TGTGCCAGCAGCGAGTACCCCGACACTGAAGCTTTCTTT | CASSEYPDTEAFF
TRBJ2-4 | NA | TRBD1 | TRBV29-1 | TGCAGCGTTGAAGATGAGGGGGCGGATGTGTACTTC | CSVEDEGADVYF
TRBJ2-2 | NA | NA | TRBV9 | TGTGCCAGCAGTTTTTGGGGAACCGTTAACACCGGGGAGCTGTTTTTT | CASSFWGTVNTGELFF
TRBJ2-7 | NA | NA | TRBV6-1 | TGTGCCAGCATATCTCCAGGGATTGGCGAGCAGTACTTC | CASISPGIGEQYF
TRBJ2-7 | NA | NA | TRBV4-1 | TGCGCCAGCAGCCACCAGACGGGACAAGACTTTTACGAGCAGTACTTC | CASSHQTGQDFYEQYF
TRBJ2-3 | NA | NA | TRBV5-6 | TGTGCCAGCAGCTACCCTCCCCCCACAGATACGCAGTATTTT | CASSYPPPTDTQYF
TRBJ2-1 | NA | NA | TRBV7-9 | TGTGCCAGCAGTCCAAGCGGAGCGGTCGACAATGAGCAGTTCTTC | CASSPSGAVDNEQFF
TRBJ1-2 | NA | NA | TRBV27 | TGTGCCAGCAGTTTATCGTCGGGGAACTATGGCTACACCTTC | CASSLSSGNYGYTF
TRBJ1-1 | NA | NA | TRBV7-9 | TGTGCCAGCAGATCGGCGGGGTCAGCCACTGAAGCTTTCTTT | CASRSAGSATEAFF
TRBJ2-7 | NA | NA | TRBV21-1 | TGTGCCAGCACCCAAAGGGGGCACACTACCTGCGAGCAGTACTTC | CASTQRGHTTCEQYF
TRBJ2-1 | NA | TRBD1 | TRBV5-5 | TGTGCCAGCAGCTTCGACAGGGGGAGACATGAGCAGTTCTTC | CASSFDRGRHEQFF
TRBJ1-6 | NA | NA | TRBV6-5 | TGTGCCAGCAGTTACTGGGGGAAATCACCCCTCCACTTT | CASSYWGKSPLHF
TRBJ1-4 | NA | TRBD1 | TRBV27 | TGTGCCAGCAGACCTACAGGGGTGGACGAAGAACTGTTTTTT | CASRPTGVDEELFF
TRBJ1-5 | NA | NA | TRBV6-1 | TGTGCCAGCAGTGAAGTCTGGGGACGGCAGCCCCAGCATTTT | CASSEVWGRQPQHF
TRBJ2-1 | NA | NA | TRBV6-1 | TGTGCCAGCAGTGAAGATAGCGGAAGCCCTTACAATGAGCAGTTCTTC | CASSEDSGSPYNEQFF
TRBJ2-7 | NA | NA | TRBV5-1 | TGCGCCAGCAGCTTGGAACAGCCCTACGAGCAGTACTTC | CASSLEQPYEQYF
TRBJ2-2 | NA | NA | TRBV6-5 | TGTGCCAGCAGTTATGGAGGTGGCTTTCGGGGGGAGCTGTTTTTT | CASSYGGGFRGELFF
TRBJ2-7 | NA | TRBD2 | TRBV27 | TGTGCCAGCAGTCTGACTAGCGGTGCCTACGAGCAGTACTTC | CASSLTSGAYEQYF